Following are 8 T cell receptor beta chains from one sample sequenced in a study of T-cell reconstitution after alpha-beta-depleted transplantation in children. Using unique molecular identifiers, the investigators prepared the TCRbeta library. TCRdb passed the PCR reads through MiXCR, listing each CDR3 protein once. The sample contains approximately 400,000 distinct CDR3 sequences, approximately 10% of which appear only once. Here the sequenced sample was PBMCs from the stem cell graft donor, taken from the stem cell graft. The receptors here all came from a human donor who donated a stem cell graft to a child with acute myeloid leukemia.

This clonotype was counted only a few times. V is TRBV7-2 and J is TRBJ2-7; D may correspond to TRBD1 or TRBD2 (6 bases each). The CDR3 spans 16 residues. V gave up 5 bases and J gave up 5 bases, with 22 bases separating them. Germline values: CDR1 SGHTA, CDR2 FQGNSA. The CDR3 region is CASSQWATSGEDEQYF. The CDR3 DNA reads TGTGCCAGCAGCCAGTGGGCGACCTCAGGGGAGGACGAGCAGTACTTC.

CDR3 sequence reads: CAWNPGFETQYF. Written as DNA, the CDR3 is TGTGCCTGGAATCCGGGATTCGAGACCCAGTACTTC. This chain links TRBV30 with TRBJ2-5, with D possibly TRBD2 on 5 matching bases. This CDR3 has 12 residues. The germline V and J ends were trimmed by 4 bases and 5 bases, with 11 bases remaining between them. Germline lookup yields CDR1 GTSNPN and CDR2 SVGIG (reference sequence).

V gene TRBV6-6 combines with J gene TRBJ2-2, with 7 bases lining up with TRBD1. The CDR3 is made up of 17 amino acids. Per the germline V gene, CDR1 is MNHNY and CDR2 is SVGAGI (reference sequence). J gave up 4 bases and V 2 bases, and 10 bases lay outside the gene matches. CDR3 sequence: CASSYTSRQGRTGELFF. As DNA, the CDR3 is TGTGCCAGCAGTTACACGAGCCGACAGGGTCGCACCGGGGAGCTGTTTTTT.

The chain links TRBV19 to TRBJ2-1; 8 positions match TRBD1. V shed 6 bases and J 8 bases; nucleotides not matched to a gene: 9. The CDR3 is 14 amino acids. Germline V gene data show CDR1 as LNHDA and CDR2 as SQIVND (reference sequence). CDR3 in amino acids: CASRTGQGLDEQFF. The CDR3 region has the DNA TGTGCCAGTAGGACAGGACAGGGTCTGGATGAGCAGTTCTTC.

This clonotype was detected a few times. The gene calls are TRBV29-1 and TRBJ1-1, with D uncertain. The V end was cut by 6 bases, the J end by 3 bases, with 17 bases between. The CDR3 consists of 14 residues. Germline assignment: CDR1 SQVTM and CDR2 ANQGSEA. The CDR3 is CSVQKRGSDTEAFF. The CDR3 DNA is TGCAGCGTCCAAAAACGTGGGTCGGACACTGAAGCTTTCTTT. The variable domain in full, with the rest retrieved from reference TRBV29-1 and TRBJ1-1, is SAVISQKPSRDICQRGTSLTIQCQVDSQVTMMFWYRQQPGQSLTLIATANQGSEATYESGFVIDKFPISRPNLTFSTLTVSNMSPEDSSIYLCSVQKRGSDTEAFFGQGTRLTVV.

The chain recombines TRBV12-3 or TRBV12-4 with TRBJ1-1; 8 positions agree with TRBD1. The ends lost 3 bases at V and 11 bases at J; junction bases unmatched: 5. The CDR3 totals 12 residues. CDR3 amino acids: CASSFPQGDAFF. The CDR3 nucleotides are TGTGCCAGCAGTTTTCCACAGGGGGATGCTTTCTTT.

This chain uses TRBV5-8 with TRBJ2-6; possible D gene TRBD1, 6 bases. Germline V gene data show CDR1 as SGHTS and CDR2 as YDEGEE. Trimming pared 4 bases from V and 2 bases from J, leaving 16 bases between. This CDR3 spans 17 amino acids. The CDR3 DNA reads TGTGCCAGCAGCGTCCTCAGGGGTCTCACTGGGGCCAACGTCCTGACTTTC. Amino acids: CASSVLRGLTGANVLTF.

Here the CDR3 reads CSATSGRGHNEQFF. Here the CDR3 DNA reads TGCAGTGCCACTAGCGGGAGGGGCCACAATGAGCAGTTCTTC. The rearrangement links TRBV20-1 to TRBJ2-1, with TRBD2 identical over 13 bases. V dropped 6 bases and J dropped 5; count of bases not matched to a gene: 4. The CDR3 contains 14 residues. Germline V gives CDR1 DFQATT, CDR2 SNEGSKA (reference sequence).